Below are 11 T cell receptor beta chains sequenced from a single sample in a study of human T cells and chemical hapten exposure. The time point here: patch test 1, 2 weeks after DPC sensitization. Regarding treatment: therapeutic diphenylcyclopropenone sensitization with weekly scalp DPC. TCRdb analysed the RACE reads with MiXCR anew, one entry per CDR3 protein. There are some 350,000 distinct CDR3 sequences in the sample; around 7% occur only once, and 7.5% to 9% lies in the top ten. The specimen was whole blood, collected in connection with sensitization to the hapten diphenylcyclopropenone (DPC). These receptor sequences come from a woman between 18 and 29 years old with alopecia areata. Some clones in this sample may be carry-over from other donors' samples.

In its sample, this clonotype was seen many times. The chain is built from TRBV27 and TRBJ1-5, with a weak D call TRBD1 (6 bases). V lost 7 bases and J lost 4, with 14 bases in between. The CDR3 is 14 amino acids. Germline lookup yields CDR1 MNHEY and CDR2 SMNVEV (reference sequence). CDR3 region: CASTNGQPNQPQHF. The CDR3 DNA sequence: TGTGCCAGCACAAATGGACAGCCGAATCAGCCCCAGCATTTT.

This clonotype was recorded a few times. This chain connects TRBV7-3 to TRBJ1-1; TRBD1 aligns across 7 bases. J lost 11 bases, V lost 8 bases, and 11 bases had no gene match. This CDR3 is built from 12 residues. Germline-derived CDR1 and CDR2 are SGHTA and FQGTGA. CDR3 loop: CASGLRDSPAFF. Here the CDR3 DNA reads TGTGCCAGCGGGCTCCGGGACAGCCCCGCTTTCTTT.

The table lists this clonotype with a few counts. The rearrangement links TRBV4-3 to TRBJ1-6, with unresolved D. Germline V gene data show CDR1 as LGHNA and CDR2 as YSLEER. The CDR3 has 17 amino acids. V lost 4 bases to trimming and J lost 5 bases, with 18 bases between them. The CDR3 reads CASSRVATLRNNSPLHF. The CDR3 DNA follows: TGCGCCAGCAGCCGAGTAGCCACCTTGAGGAATAATTCACCCCTCCACTTT.

This clonotype occurred many times. This chain uses TRBV6-6 with TRBJ2-3; D possibly corresponds to TRBD2 (5 bases). Trimming took 6 bases from V and 7 from J, leaving 23 bases between them. Looked up from germline, CDR1 is MNHNY and CDR2 is SVGAGI (reference sequence). CDR3 length equals 16 residues. This chain's CDR3 is CASRSHSGGLDYTQYF. The DNA for the CDR3 is TGTGCCAGCAGGTCCCATTCTGGCGGGCTTGATTATACGCAGTATTTT.

The gene calls are TRBV12-3 or TRBV12-4 and TRBJ2-2; D might be TRBD2 (5 bases). V was cut by 7 bases and J by 0 bases, with 9 bases left in between. The CDR3 sequence is 14 residues long. This CDR3 is CASNGAANTGELFF. The CDR3 nucleotides are TGTGCCAGCAACGGAGCGGCGAACACCGGGGAGCTGTTTTTT.

The sample holds a few counts of this clonotype. The V and J genes are TRBV27 and TRBJ2-7; either TRBD1 or TRBD2 may supply D (5 bases each). This CDR3 spans 14 amino acids. CDR1 and CDR2 (germline): MNHEY, SMNVEV (reference sequence). V lost 7 bases to trimming and J lost 5 bases, with 18 bases between them. This CDR3 reads CASTADGTFHEQYF. For the CDR3, the DNA is TGTGCCAGCACCGCGGACGGGACGTTTCACGAGCAGTACTTC.

The CDR3 coding sequence is TGTGCCAGCAGTGACTTGGCAAACCGGGGGAGTGAGCAGTTCTTC. It codes for CASSDLANRGSEQFF. V is TRBV6-1 and J is TRBJ2-1; tentative D call: TRBD2 (6 bases). Per the germline V gene, CDR1 is MNHNS and CDR2 is SASEGT. The CDR3 is 15 amino acids. Trimming took off 3 bases at V and 9 bases at J, with 18 bases between the two ends.

V is TRBV6-6 and J is TRBJ2-5, with D perhaps matching TRBD2 (6 bases). Trimming pared 0 bases from V and 3 bases from J, leaving 11 bases between. The CDR3 loop spans 15 amino acids. Germline assignment: CDR1 MNHNY and CDR2 SVGAGI (reference sequence). The CDR3 region is CASSYSGLRKETQYF. CDR3 DNA: TGTGCCAGCAGTTACTCGGGACTTCGCAAAGAGACCCAGTACTTC.

This chain links TRBV5-4 with TRBJ2-5, with TRBD1 as a possible D gene (6 bases). Between the trimmed V and J ends, which lost 4 bases and 1 base, there was a span of 17 bases. The CDR3 runs 16 residues. Germline V lookup: CDR1 SGHNT, CDR2 YYREEE (reference sequence). The CDR3 bases are TGTGCCAGCAGCCCAACGGACAGTCACCTCCAAGAGACCCAGTACTTC. It codes for CASSPTDSHLQETQYF.

The gene calls are TRBV7-3 and TRBJ2-5; D unclear. The CDR3 spans 16 residues. V shed 3 bases and J shed 5 bases, with 19 bases lying between them. Germline assignment: CDR1 SGHTA and CDR2 FQGTGA. This chain's CDR3 is CASSLKPPGLGETQYF. DNA for the CDR3: TGTGCCAGCAGCTTGAAACCACCGGGCCTCGGGGAGACCCAGTACTTC.

V is TRBV27 and J is TRBJ2-5; D is unclear. The CDR3 is 11 residues long. V lost 6 bases and J 5 bases, leaving 7 bases between the germline ends. Germline V gene sequence: CDR1 MNHEY, CDR2 SMNVEV (reference sequence). CDR3 DNA: TGTGCCAGCAGAATGGGGGAGACCCAGTACTTC. It translates to CASRMGETQYF.